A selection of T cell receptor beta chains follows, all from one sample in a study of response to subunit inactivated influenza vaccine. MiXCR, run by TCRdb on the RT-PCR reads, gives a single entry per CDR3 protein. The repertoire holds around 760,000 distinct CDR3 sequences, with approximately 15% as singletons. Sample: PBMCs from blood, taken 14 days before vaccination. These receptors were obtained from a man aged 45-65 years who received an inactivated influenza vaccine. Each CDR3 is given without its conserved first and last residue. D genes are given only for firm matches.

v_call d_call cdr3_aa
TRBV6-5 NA ASSYFGQGGYNEQF
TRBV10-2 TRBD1 ASSDRGSADTQY
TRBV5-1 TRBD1 ASSSHPTGEIGYT
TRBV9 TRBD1 ASSDTGTGVYNEQF
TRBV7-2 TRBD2 ASSSEGGRASDTQY
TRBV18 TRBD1 ASSPTGAAYGYT
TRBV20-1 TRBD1 SARTGAGNSPLH
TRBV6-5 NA ASSYGKGGYYEQY
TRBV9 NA ASSRDPSSYEQY
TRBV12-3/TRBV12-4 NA ASSYRPDPYEQY
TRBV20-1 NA SANSERGQY
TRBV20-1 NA SARDSGRVSTDTQY
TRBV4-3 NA ASSQTRGNYEQY
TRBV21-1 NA ASSKAGGEAQPQH
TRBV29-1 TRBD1 SALKSTGGKETQY
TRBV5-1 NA ASSPASYNEQF
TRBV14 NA ASSPRSEQF
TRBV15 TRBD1 ATSRDPRTGPLGTDTQY
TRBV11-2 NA ASSSTRKGKEQY
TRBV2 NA ASSDYSTDTQY
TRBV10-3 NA AISESWQGLYNEQF
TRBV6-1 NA ASTPKLRTGANVLT
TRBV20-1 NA SAREGLEETQY